These 23 T cell receptor beta chains came from one sample sequenced in a study of OX40 agonist ivuxolimab in advanced cancers. Data came from immunoSEQ multiplex PCR; TCRdb stores just in-frame clones and leaves some out. The profile covers 60,000 to 70,000 clones, with roughly 85% appearing a single time and roughly 1.2% taken by the ten largest. The material was CD4+ or CD8+ T cells sorted from blood, obtained in a trial of the OX40 agonist ivuxolimab. These receptors all stem from an adult with an advanced solid tumor such as melanoma, head and neck, liver or kidney cancer.

Only a few counts were recorded for this clone. The chain couples TRBV27 to TRBJ2-3; D unclear. V was cut by 5 bases and J by 2 bases, with 17 bases left in between. The germline V gene encodes CDR1 MNHEY and CDR2 SMNVEV (reference sequence). The length of the CDR3 is 16 residues. CDR3 loop: CASSPRPRASTDTQYF. The DNA of the CDR3 is TGTGCCAGCAGTCCCCGTCCCCGGGCCTCCACAGATACGCAGTATTTT.

The J gene is TRBJ2-7, the V gene TRBV28, with TRBD2 matching over 15 bases. This CDR3 is 16 amino acids long. J was trimmed by 7 bases and V by 5 bases; bases with no gene match: 9. Looked up from germline, CDR1 is MDHEN and CDR2 is SYDVKM. The CDR3 loop is CASSPGLAGGPREQYF. CDR3 sequence (DNA): TGTGCCAGCAGTCCAGGACTAGCGGGAGGGCCGCGGGAGCAGTACTTC.

CDR3 sequence (DNA): TGTGCCAGCAGGCACCAACAGGGGGCACATGCTACGCAGTATTTT. This translates into CASRHQQGAHATQYF. The chain couples TRBV6-1 to TRBJ2-3; the match to TRBD1 covers 9 bases. J was trimmed by 8 bases and V by 6 bases; bases with no gene match: 12. This CDR3 contains 15 residues. Germline CDR1 is MNHNS and CDR2 is SASEGT.

The chain uses TRBV13 and TRBJ2-3; no clear D gene. Trimming shortened V by 4 bases and J by 4 bases, and 6 bases separated the two germline ends. The CDR3 covers 12 residues. Per germline, CDR1 PRHDT and CDR2 FYEKMQ (reference sequence). The DNA for the CDR3 is TGTGCCAGCAGCTCGAGTCCAGATACGCAGTATTTT. This translates into CASSSSPDTQYF.

This CDR3 is CASGTAGNQPQHF. The CDR3 DNA follows: TGCGCCAGCGGGACGGCGGGCAATCAGCCCCAGCATTTT. This chain connects TRBV5-1 to TRBJ1-5, with D perhaps matching TRBD1 (5 bases). V dropped 7 bases and J dropped 2 bases, with 10 bases sitting between them. The CDR3 length is 13 residues. Germline lookup yields CDR1 SGHRS and CDR2 YFSETQ.

A single count supports this clone. V and J are TRBV5-4 and TRBJ1-4, with D possibly being TRBD1 (6 bases). Per the germline V gene, CDR1 is SGHNT and CDR2 is YYREEE (reference sequence). V shed 4 bases and J shed 8 bases, with 18 bases lying between them. CDR3 length equals 15 residues. The CDR3 nucleotides read TGTGCCAGCAGCGGAAAGACAGGTCTGGGGGAAAAACTGTTTTTT. Amino acid sequence: CASSGKTGLGEKLFF.

J is TRBJ2-3 and V is TRBV5-1, with a tentative D call TRBD1 (5 bases). CDR1 is SGHRS and CDR2 is YFSETQ in the germline V gene. The germline V and J ends were trimmed by 5 bases and 6 bases, with 13 bases remaining between them. The length of the CDR3 is 13 residues. DNA of the CDR3: TGCGCCAGCAGTCCTCAGGGTCCGGATACGCAGTATTTT. Translated: CASSPQGPDTQYF.

This sequence joins TRBV5-1 and TRBJ1-2, with TRBD1 matching 7 bases. Germline V gene data show CDR1 as SGHRS and CDR2 as YFSETQ. V gave up 0 bases and J gave up 2 bases; unmatched junction bases: 1. This CDR3 comprises 14 residues. The CDR3 spells CASSLEQGNYGYTF. DNA of the CDR3: TGCGCCAGCAGCTTGGAACAGGGGAACTATGGCTACACCTTC. The whole variable domain, filled in from reference TRBV5-1 and TRBJ1-2, reads KAGVTQTPRYLIKTRGQQVTLSCSPISGHRSVSWYQQTPGQGLQFLFEYFSETQRNKGNFPGRFSGRQFSNSRSEMNVSTLELGDSALYLCASSLEQGNYGYTFGSGTRLTVV.

The V gene is TRBV28, the J gene TRBJ2-3; the D gene is possibly TRBD1 (5 bases). Trimming took off 8 bases at V and 2 bases at J, with 14 bases between the two ends. Germline V CDR1 and CDR2: MDHEN, SYDVKM. The CDR3 extends over 14 amino acids. In nucleotides, the CDR3 is TGTGCCAGCGTCCGAAGACAGTACACAGATACGCAGTATTTT. Amino acid sequence: CASVRRQYTDTQYF.

CDR3 nucleotide sequence: TGTGCCAGCAGCCGTAGCGGGAGCGCAGATACGCAGTATTTT. It yields the protein CASSRSGSADTQYF. The chain employs TRBV7-2 and TRBJ2-3; 9 nucleotides line up with TRBD2. The ends lost 5 bases at V and 4 bases at J; junction bases unmatched: 4. This CDR3 has 14 amino acids. The germline gives CDR1 SGHTA, CDR2 FQGNSA.

The chain links TRBV5-1 to TRBJ1-6; maybe TRBD1 (5 bases). Germline CDR1 reads SGHRS; CDR2 reads YFSETQ. Trimming shortened V by 0 bases and J by 7 bases, and 11 bases separated the two germline ends. CDR3 size: 15 residues. In DNA form, the CDR3 reads TGCGCCAGCAGCTTGGACAGGCTGCCGAATTCACCCCTCCACTTT. Translation gives CASSLDRLPNSPLHF. Filled out from reference TRBV5-1 and TRBJ1-6, the complete variable domain reads KAGVTQTPRYLIKTRGQQVTLSCSPISGHRSVSWYQQTPGQGLQFLFEYFSETQRNKGNFPGRFSGRQFSNSRSEMNVSTLELGDSALYLCASSLDRLPNSPLHFGNGTRLTVT.

The genes are TRBV7-9 and TRBJ1-3; tentatively, D is TRBD1 (5 bases). The V end lost 5 bases, the J end lost 2 bases, and 10 bases lay between the germline ends. This CDR3 has 14 amino acids. From germline, CDR1 is SEHNR and CDR2 FQNEAQ (reference sequence). CDR3 sequence: CASSLGTAGNTIYF. The CDR3 DNA reads as TGTGCCAGCAGCCTCGGGACCGCTGGAAACACCATATATTTT.

CDR3 sequence (DNA): TGTGCCAGCTCTCCCGGACAGGGGGCTGGGTATGGCTACACCTTC. Protein: CASSPGQGAGYGYTF. The J gene is TRBJ1-2, the V gene TRBV18, with 11 bases matching TRBD1. CDR1 and CDR2 from the germline V gene are KGHSH and LQKENI. This CDR3 spans 15 amino acids. V lost 6 bases to trimming and J lost 5 bases; unmatched junction nucleotides: 8. The variable domain in full, with the rest retrieved from reference TRBV18 and TRBJ1-2, is NAGVMQNPRHLVRRRGQEARLRCSPMKGHSHVYWYRQLPEEGLKFMVYLQKENIIDESGMPKERFSAEFPKEGPSILRIQQVVRGDSAAYFCASSPGQGAGYGYTFGSGTRLTVV.

The rearrangement uses TRBV2 and TRBJ2-7, with D possibly being TRBD2 (6 bases). V lost 6 bases, J lost 2 bases, and 17 bases lay in between. This CDR3 is 15 amino acids long. From germline, CDR1 is SNHLY and CDR2 FYNNEI. The CDR3 nucleotides are TGTGCCAGCAGATGGACTAAACCCCCTACCTACGAGCAGTACTTC. It specifies CASRWTKPPTYEQYF. Complete variable domain (other parts from reference TRBV2 and TRBJ2-7): EPEVTQTPSHQVTQMGQEVILRCVPISNHLYFYWYRQILGQKVEFLVSFYNNEISEKSEIFDDQFSVERPDGSNFTLKIRSTKLEDSAMYFCASRWTKPPTYEQYFGPGTRLTVT.

CDR3 amino acids: CASSTSHGGEGEAFF. The CDR3 DNA reads TGTGCCAGTAGTACAAGCCACGGGGGAGAAGGTGAAGCTTTCTTT. The J gene is TRBJ1-1, the V gene TRBV19, with D possibly being TRBD1 (5 bases). Germline V gives CDR1 LNHDA, CDR2 SQIVND (reference sequence). V shed 4 bases and J shed 7 bases, with 19 bases lying between them. This CDR3 is built from 15 residues.

The V gene is TRBV7-2, the J gene TRBJ2-7; weak D call: TRBD2 (5 bases). The V gene's germline CDR1 is SGHTA and CDR2 FQGNSA. V was shortened by 4 bases and J by 2 bases, with 12 bases between the two germline ends. This CDR3 has 14 residues. CDR3 protein: CASSSGMLPYEQYF. DNA for the CDR3: TGTGCCAGCAGCTCCGGGATGCTTCCCTACGAGCAGTACTTC.

The chain is built from TRBV30 and TRBJ1-6, with D maybe TRBD1 (5 bases). CDR3 size: 13 residues. Germline V gene sequence: CDR1 GTSNPN, CDR2 SVGIG (reference sequence). Trimming shortened V by 3 bases and J by 7 bases, and 10 bases separated the two germline ends. CDR3: CAWRTVGNSPLHF. For the CDR3, the DNA is TGTGCCTGGAGGACAGTTGGGAATTCACCCCTCCACTTT. The variable domain in full, with the rest retrieved from reference TRBV30 and TRBJ1-6, is SQTIHQWPATLVQPVGSPLSLECTVEGTSNPNLYWYRQAAGRGLQLLFYSVGIGQISSEVPQNLSASRPQDRQFILSSKKLLLSDSGFYLCAWRTVGNSPLHFGNGTRLTVT.

The rearrangement uses TRBV5-8 and TRBJ2-7; D is undetermined. V shed 0 bases and J shed 4 bases, with 11 bases lying between them. CDR1 and CDR2 (germline): SGHTS, YDEGEE. The CDR3 runs 14 residues. The CDR3: CASSLGVPPYEQYF. The DNA for the CDR3 is TGTGCCAGCAGCTTGGGGGTTCCACCTTACGAGCAGTACTTC.

CDR3 bases: TGTGCCAGCAGCTTGGATAGAGAGACCCAGTACTTC. Translation gives CASSLDRETQYF. The chain has TRBV11-2 and TRBJ2-5, with D hard to call. From germline, CDR1 is SGHAT and CDR2 FQNNGV. Between the trimmed V and J ends, which lost 3 bases and 4 bases, there was a span of 6 bases. This CDR3 comprises 12 residues. The full variable domain, in which reference TRBV11-2 and TRBJ2-5 provide the parts outside the CDR3, is EAGVAQSPRYKIIEKRQSVAFWCNPISGHATLYWYQQILGQGPKLLIQFQNNGVVDDSQLPKDRFSAERLKGVDSTLKIQPAKLEDSAVYLCASSLDRETQYFGPGTRLLVL.

The gene calls are TRBV6-5 and TRBJ2-7, with D perhaps matching TRBD1 or TRBD2 (7 bases each). The germline V gene encodes CDR1 MNHEY and CDR2 SVGAGI. V lost 0 bases to trimming and J lost 4 bases, with 16 bases between them. The length of the CDR3 is 16 residues. The CDR3, as DNA: TGTGCCAGCAGTTACTCCTGGGCAGGGGGGGGATACGAGCAGTACTTC. It encodes CASSYSWAGGGYEQYF.

V is TRBV4-2 and J is TRBJ2-3, with D possibly matching TRBD1 (5 bases). CDR1 and CDR2 from the germline V gene are LGHNA and YNFKEQ. Trimming pared 0 bases from V and 2 bases from J, leaving 12 bases between. The CDR3 totals 16 residues. Written as DNA, the CDR3 is TGTGCCAGCAGCCAAGATCGGCAGGGCGTCACAGATACGCAGTATTTT. Its protein is CASSQDRQGVTDTQYF.

Of note for this clone: The junction departs from the called germline gene at one end, perhaps through a read error. J is TRBJ2-5 and V is TRBV5-8; D might be TRBD1 (5 bases). The CDR3 loop spans 13 amino acids. The germline gives CDR1 SGHTS, CDR2 YDEGEE. The CDR3 here is CASSLGQSETRYF. The CDR3, as DNA: TGTGCCAGCAGCTTGGGACAGTCAGAGACCCGGTACTTC.

Note on this clone: The same CDR3 is also encoded by other DNA sequences in this sample. J is TRBJ2-7 and V is TRBV9; a possible D gene is TRBD1 (6 bases). The CDR3 loop spans 15 amino acids. Trimming took off 0 bases at V and 3 bases at J, with 13 bases between the two ends. The germline gives CDR1 SGDLS, CDR2 YYNGEE. DNA for the CDR3: TGTGCCAGCAGCGTAGGCCCCGGACAGAGCTACGAGCAGTACTTC. Translated, it gives CASSVGPGQSYEQYF. The full variable domain, rest sourced from reference TRBV9 and TRBJ2-7, is DSGVTQTPKHLITATGQRVTLRCSPRSGDLSVYWYQQSLDQGLQFLIQYYNGEERAKGNILERFSAQQFPDLHSELNLSSLELGDSALYFCASSVGPGQSYEQYFGPGTRLTVT.